This T cell receptor (beta chain) stems from a study of CD8+CD57+ T cells in acquired aplastic anemia. Study overall: DNA from sorted CD4+ and CD8+ cells averaged roughly 3.4 ug. The study, taken as a whole, reports: Statistical testing detected no significant gap in CD8+ Simpson's diversity between patients and controls. Shared by patients and controls, fewer than 30 CD8+ CDR3s were abundant in patients.

An expansion of CD8+CD57+ cells by flow cytometry had been shown in patients chosen for sequencing. Blood sampling was performed on the patients, and none of them had received therapy by then. V gave up 3 bases and J gave up 3 bases, with 6 bases separating them. The CDR3 loop spans 13 amino acids. Germline CDR1 reads LNHDA; CDR2 reads SQIVND (reference sequence). Genomic DNA acted as the template from which TCR beta VDJ combination and CDR3 sequence profiling were carried out. TCRdb re-derived calls from the reads in MiXCR, one entry per CDR3 protein. The data hold some 180,000 distinct CDR3 sequences, with nearly 65% observed a single time. In its sample, this clonotype was seen once. What it recognizes is unknown.

The chain carries TRBV19 and TRBJ1-5; D call uncertain. The sample consisted of sorted CD4+, CD8+, or CD8+CD57+ T cells (not recorded which) from PBMCs. This TCR derives from a human donor with aplastic anemia. The CDR3 nucleotides are TGTGCCAGTAGTATTGTGGACAATCAGCCCCAGCATTTT. Translating gives CASSIVDNQPQHF.